This TCR beta chain was identified in a study of regulatory T cells in long-lasting Graves disease. Background on the study: Antithyroid drug exposure in newly diagnosed Graves' patients had lasted under 3 months.

Time point noted: newly diagnosed GD, antithyroid drugs for less than 3 months. Preparation of the TCR library used RNA extracted from PBMCs. EDTA tubes were used for drawing 8.5 to 9 milliliters of peripheral blood. In building TCR beta libraries, iRepertoire HTBI primers were used together with Arm-PCR of CDR3 regions. TCRdb redid the calling of the multiplex PCR reads with MiXCR, one entry per CDR3 protein. The sample holds about 370,000 distinct CDR3 sequences; about 16% are singletons and the top ten take about 24%. Germline loops: CDR1 MGHRA, CDR2 YSYEKL. The CDR3 runs 15 residues. The trim removed 6 bases at V and 11 bases at J, leaving 14 bases unmatched. General study results and limits: When disease was persistent, TRBV28, TRBJ1-2 and TRBJ2-5 were the favored segments.

This clonotype was found many times. The antigen remains unidentified. J is TRBJ2-4 and V is TRBV4-1, with 9 bases aligning to TRBD1. This receptor was identified in a female donor with Graves disease. This specimen was peripheral blood mononuclear cells (PBMCs), taken at new diagnosis, from a patient treated with antithyroid drugs. This CDR3 is CASRESGTGTGVQYF. The CDR3 DNA reads TGCGCCAGCAGGGAATCCGGGACAGGGACTGGCGTTCAGTACTTC.